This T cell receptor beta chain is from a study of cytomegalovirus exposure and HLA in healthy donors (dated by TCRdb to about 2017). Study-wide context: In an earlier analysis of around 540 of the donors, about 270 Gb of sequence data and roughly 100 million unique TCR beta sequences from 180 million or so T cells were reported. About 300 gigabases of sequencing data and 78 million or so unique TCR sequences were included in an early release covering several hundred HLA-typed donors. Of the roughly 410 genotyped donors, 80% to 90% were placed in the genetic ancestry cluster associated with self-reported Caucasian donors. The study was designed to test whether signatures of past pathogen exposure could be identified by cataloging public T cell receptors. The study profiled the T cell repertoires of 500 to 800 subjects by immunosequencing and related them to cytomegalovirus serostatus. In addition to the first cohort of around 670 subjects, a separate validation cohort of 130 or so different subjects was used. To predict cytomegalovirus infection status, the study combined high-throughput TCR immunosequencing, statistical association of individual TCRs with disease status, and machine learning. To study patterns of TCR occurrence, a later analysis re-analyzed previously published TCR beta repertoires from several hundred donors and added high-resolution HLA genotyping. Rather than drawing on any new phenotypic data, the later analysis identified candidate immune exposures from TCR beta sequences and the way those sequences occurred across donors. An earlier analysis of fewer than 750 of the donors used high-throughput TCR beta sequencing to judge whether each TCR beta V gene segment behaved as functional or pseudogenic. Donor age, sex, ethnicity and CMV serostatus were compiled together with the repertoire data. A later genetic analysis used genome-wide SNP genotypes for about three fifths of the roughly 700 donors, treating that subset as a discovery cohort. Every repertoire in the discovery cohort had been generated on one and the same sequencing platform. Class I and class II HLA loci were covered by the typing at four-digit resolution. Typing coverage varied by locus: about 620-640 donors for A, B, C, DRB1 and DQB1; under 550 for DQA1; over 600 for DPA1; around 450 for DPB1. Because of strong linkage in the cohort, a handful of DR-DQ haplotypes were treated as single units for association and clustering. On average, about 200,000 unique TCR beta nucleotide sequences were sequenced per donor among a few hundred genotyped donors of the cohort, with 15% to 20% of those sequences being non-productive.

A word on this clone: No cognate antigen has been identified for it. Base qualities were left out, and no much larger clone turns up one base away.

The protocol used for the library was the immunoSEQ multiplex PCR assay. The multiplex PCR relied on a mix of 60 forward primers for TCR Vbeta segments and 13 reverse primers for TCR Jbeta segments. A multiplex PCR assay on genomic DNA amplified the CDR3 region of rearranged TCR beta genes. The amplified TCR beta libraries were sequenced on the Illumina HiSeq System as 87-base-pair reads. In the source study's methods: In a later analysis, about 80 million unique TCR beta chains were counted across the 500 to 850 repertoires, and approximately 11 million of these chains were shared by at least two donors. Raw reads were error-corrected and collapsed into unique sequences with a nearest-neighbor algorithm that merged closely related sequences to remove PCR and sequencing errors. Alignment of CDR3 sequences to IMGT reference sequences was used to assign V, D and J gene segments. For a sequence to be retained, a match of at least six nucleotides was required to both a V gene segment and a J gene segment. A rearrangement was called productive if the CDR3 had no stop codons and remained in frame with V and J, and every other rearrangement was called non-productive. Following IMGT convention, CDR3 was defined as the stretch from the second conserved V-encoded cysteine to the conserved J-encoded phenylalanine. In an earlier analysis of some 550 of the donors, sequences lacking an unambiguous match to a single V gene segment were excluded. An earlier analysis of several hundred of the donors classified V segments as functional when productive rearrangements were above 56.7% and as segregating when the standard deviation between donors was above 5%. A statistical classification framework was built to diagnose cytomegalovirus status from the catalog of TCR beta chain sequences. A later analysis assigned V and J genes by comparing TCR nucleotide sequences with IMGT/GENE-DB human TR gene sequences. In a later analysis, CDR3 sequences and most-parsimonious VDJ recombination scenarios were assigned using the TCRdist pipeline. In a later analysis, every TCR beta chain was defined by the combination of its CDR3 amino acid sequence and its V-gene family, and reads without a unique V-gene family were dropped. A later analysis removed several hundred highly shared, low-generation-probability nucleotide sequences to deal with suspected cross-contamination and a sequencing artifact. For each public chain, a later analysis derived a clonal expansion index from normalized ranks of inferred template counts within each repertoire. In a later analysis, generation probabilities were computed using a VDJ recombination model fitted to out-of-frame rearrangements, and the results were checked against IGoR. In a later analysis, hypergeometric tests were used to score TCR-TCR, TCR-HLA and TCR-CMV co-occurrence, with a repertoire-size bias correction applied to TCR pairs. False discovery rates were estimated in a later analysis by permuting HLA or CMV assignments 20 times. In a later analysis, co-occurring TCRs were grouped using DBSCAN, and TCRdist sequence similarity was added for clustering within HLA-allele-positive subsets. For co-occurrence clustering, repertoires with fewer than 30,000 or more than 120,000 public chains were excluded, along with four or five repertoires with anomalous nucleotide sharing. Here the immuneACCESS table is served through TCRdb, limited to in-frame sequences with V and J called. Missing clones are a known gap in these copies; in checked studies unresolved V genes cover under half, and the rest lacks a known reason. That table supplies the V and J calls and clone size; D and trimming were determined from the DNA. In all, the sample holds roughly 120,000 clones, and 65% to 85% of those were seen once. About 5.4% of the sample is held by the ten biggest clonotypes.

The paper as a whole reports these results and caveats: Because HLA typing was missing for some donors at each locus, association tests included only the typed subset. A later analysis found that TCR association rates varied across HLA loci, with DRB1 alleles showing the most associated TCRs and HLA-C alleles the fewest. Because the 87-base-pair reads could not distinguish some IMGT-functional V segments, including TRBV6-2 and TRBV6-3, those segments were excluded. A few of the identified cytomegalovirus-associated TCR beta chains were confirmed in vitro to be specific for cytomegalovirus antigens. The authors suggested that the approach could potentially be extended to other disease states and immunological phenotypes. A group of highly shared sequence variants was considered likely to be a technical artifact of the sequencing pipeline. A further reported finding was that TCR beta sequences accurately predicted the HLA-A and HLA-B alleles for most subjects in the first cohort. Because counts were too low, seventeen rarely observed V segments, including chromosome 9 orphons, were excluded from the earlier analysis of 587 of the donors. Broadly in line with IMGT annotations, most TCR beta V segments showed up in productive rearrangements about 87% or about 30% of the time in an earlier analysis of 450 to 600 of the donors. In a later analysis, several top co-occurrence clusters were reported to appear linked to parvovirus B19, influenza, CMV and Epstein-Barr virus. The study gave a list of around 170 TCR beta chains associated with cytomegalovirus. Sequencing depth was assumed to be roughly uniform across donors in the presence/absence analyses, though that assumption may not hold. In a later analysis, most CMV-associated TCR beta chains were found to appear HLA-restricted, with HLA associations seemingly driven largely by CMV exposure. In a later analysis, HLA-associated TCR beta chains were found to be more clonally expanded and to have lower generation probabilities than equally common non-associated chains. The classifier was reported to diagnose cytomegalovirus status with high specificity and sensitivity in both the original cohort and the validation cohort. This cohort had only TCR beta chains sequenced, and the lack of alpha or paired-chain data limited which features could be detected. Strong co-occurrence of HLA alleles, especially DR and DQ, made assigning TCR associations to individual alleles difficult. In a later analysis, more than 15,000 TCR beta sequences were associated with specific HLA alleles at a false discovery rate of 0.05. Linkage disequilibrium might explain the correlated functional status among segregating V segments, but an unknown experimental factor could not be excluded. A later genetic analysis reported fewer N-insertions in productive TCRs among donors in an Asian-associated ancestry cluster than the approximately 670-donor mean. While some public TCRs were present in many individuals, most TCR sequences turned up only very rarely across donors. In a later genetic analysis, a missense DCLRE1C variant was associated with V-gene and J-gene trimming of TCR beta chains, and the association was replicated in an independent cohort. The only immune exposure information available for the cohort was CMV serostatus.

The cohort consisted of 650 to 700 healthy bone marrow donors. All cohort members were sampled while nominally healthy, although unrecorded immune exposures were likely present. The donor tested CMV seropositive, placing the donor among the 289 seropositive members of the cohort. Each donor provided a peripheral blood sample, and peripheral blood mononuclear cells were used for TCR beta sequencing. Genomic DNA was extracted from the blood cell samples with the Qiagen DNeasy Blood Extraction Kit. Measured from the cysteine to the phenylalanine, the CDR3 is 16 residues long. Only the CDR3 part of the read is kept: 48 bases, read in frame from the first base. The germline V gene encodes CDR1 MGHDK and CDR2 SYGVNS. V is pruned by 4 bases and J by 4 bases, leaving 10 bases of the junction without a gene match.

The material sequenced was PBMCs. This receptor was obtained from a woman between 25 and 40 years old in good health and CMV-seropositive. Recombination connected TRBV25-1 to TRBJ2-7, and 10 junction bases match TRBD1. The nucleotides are TGTGCCAGCAGTGCCCAAACCGGGACAGGGGCGTACGAGCAGTACTTC. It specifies CASSAQTGTGAYEQYF.